This T cell receptor (beta chain) is drawn from a study of blood T cell repertoires in COVID-19. Study-level information: The samples span acute and convalescent COVID-19 from the United States, Italy and Spain. PBMCs, B-cell-depleted T cells, or T cells provided the cDNA or gDNA that made up the material.

Original data processing: Estimation of nucleated cell counts was performed using reference gene primer amplification. The assay was immunoSEQ multiplex PCR, and TCRdb's table has in-frame clones only and misses some. V, J and clone size are taken as reported in that table, and D and trimming were inferred from the DNA itself. The repertoire holds 60,000 or so clones, with over 70% as singletons. The CDR3 has 15 residues. Germline CDR1 MDHEN, CDR2 SYDVKM. With 3 bases removed from V and 6 bases from J, the gap between germline ends came to 18 bases. The rearrangement uses TRBV28 and TRBJ2-7; tentative D call: TRBD2 (5 bases). The sequence was obtained from a human donor in a cohort sampled during active COVID-19. The sequenced sample was peripheral blood. The CDR3 is CASSFREVPSGEQYF. The DNA for the CDR3 is TGTGCCAGCAGTTTCCGGGAAGTTCCTTCCGGCGAGCAGTACTTC. The entire variable domain, with the rest obtained from reference TRBV28 and TRBJ2-7, is as follows: DVKVTQSSRYLVKRTGEKVFLECVQDMDHENMFWYRQDPGLGLRLIYFSYDVKMKEKGDIPEGYSVSREKKERFSLILESASTNQTSMYLCASSFREVPSGEQYFGPGTRLTVT.